This TCR beta chain was sequenced in a study of cytomegalovirus exposure and HLA in healthy donors. Study-wide context: The 95 to 150 validation repertoires used a platform that matched the one used for the 666 first-cohort repertoires, as a later analysis reported. General study points: While the bulk of TCR sequences proved rare, some public TCRs turned up in many donors. Listed as cytomegalovirus-associated were over 150 TCR beta chains. It was reportedly the case that the classifier diagnosed cytomegalovirus status with high specificity and sensitivity.

The CDR3 runs to 15 residues. V was trimmed by 3 bases and J by 8 bases, leaving 14 bases between them. The germline V gene encodes CDR1 ENHRY and CDR2 SYGVKD. This clone was picked up one time. Its antigen is unknown. Profiled with immunoSEQ multiplex PCR; TCRdb holds only in-frame clones, not every one. The sample contains some 150,000 clones, 80% to 90% of which appear only once. The TCR sequence derives from a man aged 18 to 35 in good health and CMV-seropositive. Sequencing was done on a sample of PBMCs. The chain is built from TRBV10-3 and TRBJ1-6; tentative D call: TRBD1 (5 bases). As DNA, the CDR3 is TGTGCCATCAGTGAAAGGGGCCTCCTTGATTCACCCCTCCACTTT. Translation gives CAISERGLLDSPLHF.